Listed here are 13 T cell receptor beta chains from one sample, sequenced in a study of T cell repertoires in cytomegalovirus infection. TCRdb used MiXCR to reprocess the reads, holding one entry per CDR3 protein. This table holds around 550,000 distinct CDR3 sequences, approximately 25% found once. The sequenced sample consisted of PBMCs. The receptor source for this set is a human donor in good health (CMV status not recorded). Some clones in this sample may be carry-over from other donors' samples.

This sequence joins TRBV7-6 and TRBJ2-2, with D perhaps being TRBD1 or TRBD2 (5 bases each). The V end lost 1 base, the J end lost 4 bases, and 10 bases lay between the germline ends. This CDR3 contains 15 residues. In germline, CDR1 is SGHVS, CDR2 FNYEAQ. The CDR3 DNA reads as TGTGCCAGCAGCTTAGGGGCAGGGAGCACCGGGGAGCTGTTTTTT. The encoded protein is CASSLGAGSTGELFF.

Only a few counts were recorded for this clonotype. The rearrangement uses TRBV6-1 and TRBJ1-2; D not certain. The CDR3 loop spans 13 amino acids. V lost 3 bases and J 2 bases, leaving 7 bases between the germline ends. Germline lookup yields CDR1 MNHNS and CDR2 SASEGT. In DNA form, the CDR3 reads TGTGCCAGCAGTGAGTCACAGAACTATGGCTACACCTTC. Translating gives CASSESQNYGYTF.

The CDR3 DNA reads TGTGCCAGCACCCCCCCGTCGGGCCGAGGGGGCAGCGGGGAGCTGTTTTTT. It translates to CASTPPSGRGGSGELFF. V and J are TRBV6-2 or TRBV6-3 and TRBJ2-2; 7 nucleotides match TRBD1. The CDR3 runs 17 residues. The V gene's germline CDR1 is MNHEY and CDR2 SVGEGT. Trimming took 7 bases from V and 7 from J; bases not matched to a gene: 18.

There are a few counts of this clonotype. The rearrangement links TRBV6-2 or TRBV6-3 to TRBJ1-5; D is possibly TRBD1 (6 bases). V dropped 2 bases and J dropped 2 bases, with 19 bases sitting between them. This CDR3 has 18 residues. CDR1 and CDR2 from the germline V gene are MNHEY and SVGEGT. The chain's CDR3 is CASSYHLGAGAGNQPQHF. In DNA, the CDR3 is TGTGCCAGCAGTTACCATTTGGGTGCGGGGGCTGGCAATCAGCCCCAGCATTTT.

This clonotype occurred a few times. V usage is TRBV20-1 and J usage is TRBJ1-5, with TRBD1 matching 7 bases. The germline V gene has CDR1 DFQATT and CDR2 SNEGSKA (reference sequence). Trimming removed 5 bases from V and 4 bases from J; junction bases left unmatched: 2. The CDR3 runs 12 residues. The CDR3 spells CSAGRGNQPQHF. In nucleotides, the CDR3 is TGCAGTGCTGGCAGGGGGAATCAGCCCCAGCATTTT.

This clonotype was seen a handful of times. The chain uses TRBV24-1 and TRBJ1-1, with TRBD1 as a possible D gene (5 bases). The germline CDR1 and CDR2 sequences are KGHDR and SFDVKD. The CDR3 spans 13 residues. The V and J ends lost 7 bases and 4 bases respectively, with 12 bases between them. The CDR3 nucleotides read TGTGCCACCAGAGGGACGCCCTCCACTGAAGCTTTCTTT. The encoded protein is CATRGTPSTEAFF.

The chain links TRBV12-3 or TRBV12-4 to TRBJ2-5; D unclear. This CDR3 has 14 residues. With 6 bases removed from V and 1 base from J, the gap between germline ends came to 12 bases. The DNA of the CDR3 is TGTGCCAGCAGCCGAACCACGTTCCAAGAGACCCAGTACTTC. Its translation: CASSRTTFQETQYF.

The chain uses TRBV20-1 and TRBJ2-2; D may correspond to TRBD1 or TRBD2 (5 bases each). The CDR3 runs to 14 residues. Germline-derived CDR1 and CDR2 are DFQATT and SNEGSKA (reference sequence). With 3 bases removed from V and 5 bases from J, the gap between germline ends came to 13 bases. CDR3 amino acids: CSASLGDSTGELFF. CDR3 sequence (DNA): TGCAGTGCTAGTTTGGGGGATAGTACCGGGGAGCTGTTTTTT.

This rearrangement joins TRBV4-2 to TRBJ1-2; D is unresolved. Per germline, CDR1 LGHNA and CDR2 YNFKEQ. The CDR3 totals 13 residues. Trimming removed 1 base from V and 8 bases from J, with 11 bases in between. The CDR3 loop reads CASSQVRPGGYTF. DNA of the CDR3: TGTGCCAGCAGCCAAGTCAGGCCTGGGGGCTACACCTTC.

V usage is TRBV7-2 and J usage is TRBJ2-2; 9 nucleotides agree with TRBD1. Unmatched junction bases numbered 7, after V lost 5 bases and J lost 6 bases. CDR3 length equals 15 residues. CDR1 and CDR2 (germline): SGHTA, FQGNSA. Here the CDR3 DNA reads TGTGCCAGCAGCCCAACACAGGGGGCCGCCGGGGAGCTGTTTTTT. This codes for CASSPTQGAAGELFF.

This clonotype occurred a few times. The CDR3 nucleotides are TGTGCCAGCAGCTTGGGTGATAGAAACACTGAAGCTTTCTTT. It encodes CASSLGDRNTEAFF. The genes are TRBV11-3 and TRBJ1-1; D is uncertain. This CDR3 region has 14 residues. In germline, CDR1 is SGHNT, CDR2 YENEEA. V was pared by 3 bases and J by 2 bases, with 10 bases between.

A note on this clonotype: A junction end diverges from the germline sequence, so it may reflect a read error. The genes are TRBV2 and TRBJ2-7; D gene unclear. CDR3 length equals 11 residues. In germline, CDR1 is SNHLY, CDR2 FYNNEI. CDR3 sequence (DNA): TGTGCCAGCAGTGCTTTGGGTGAGCAGTGCTTC. This gives the protein CASSALGEQCF.

The chain combines TRBV7-9 with TRBJ2-7, with D possibly called TRBD1 or TRBD2 (6 bases each). CDR3 length: 18 amino acids. V was shortened by 5 bases and J by 2 bases, with 25 bases between the two germline ends. Germline CDR1 is SEHNR and CDR2 is FQNEAQ (reference sequence). The CDR3 region has the DNA TGTGCCAGCAGCCATCCTCGGGGGCCCAGGGGCCCCGCCTACGAGCAGTACTTC. Protein product: CASSHPRGPRGPAYEQYF.